This T cell receptor (beta chain) was sequenced during a study of blood T cell repertoires in COVID-19. Study summary: The origin of the acute and convalescent COVID-19 samples was the United States, Italy and Spain.

The CDR3 totals 14 residues. V lost 7 bases and J lost 9, with 21 bases in between. Germline CDR1 is SGHTA and CDR2 is FQGNSA. In the original processing: Nucleated cell number was recorded as an estimate derived from reference gene primer amplification. Only in-frame clones appear in the TCRdb table, and some are missing; sequencing was by immunoSEQ multiplex PCR. V and J calls and clone size are given by that table; D and trimming were obtained from the DNA. The data hold 120,000 to 150,000 clones, with roughly four fifths observed a single time. V gene TRBV7-2 combines with J gene TRBJ2-5; the D gene is possibly TRBD1 (6 bases). The sequence came from a man older than 75 with acute or convalescent COVID-19. Sample: peripheral blood. The CDR3 protein is CASNSNRVEGAQYF. DNA of the CDR3: TGTGCCAGCAACTCGAACAGGGTTGAAGGGGCCCAGTACTTC. Using reference TRBV7-2 and TRBJ2-5 for the parts outside the CDR3, the full variable domain is GAGVSQSPSNKVTEKGKDVELRCDPISGHTALYWYRQSLGQGLEFLIYFQGNSAPDKSGLPSDRFSAERTGGSVSTLTIQRTQQEDSAVYLCASNSNRVEGAQYFGPGTRLLVL.